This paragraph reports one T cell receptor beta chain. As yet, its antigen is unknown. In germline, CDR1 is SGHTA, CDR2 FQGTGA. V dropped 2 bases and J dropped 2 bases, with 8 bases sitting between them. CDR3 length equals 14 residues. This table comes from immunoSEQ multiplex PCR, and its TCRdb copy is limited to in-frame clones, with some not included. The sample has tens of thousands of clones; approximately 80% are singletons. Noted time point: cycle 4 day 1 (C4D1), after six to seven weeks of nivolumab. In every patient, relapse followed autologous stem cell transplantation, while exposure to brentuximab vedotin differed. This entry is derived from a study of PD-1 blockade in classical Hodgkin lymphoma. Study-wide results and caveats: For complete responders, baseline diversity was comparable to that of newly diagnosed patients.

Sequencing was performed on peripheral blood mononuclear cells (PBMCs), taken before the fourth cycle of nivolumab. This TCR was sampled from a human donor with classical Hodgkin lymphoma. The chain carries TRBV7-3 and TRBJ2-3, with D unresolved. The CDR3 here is CASSLVHPTDTQYF. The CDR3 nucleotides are TGTGCCAGCAGCTTAGTCCACCCCACAGATACGCAGTATTTT.